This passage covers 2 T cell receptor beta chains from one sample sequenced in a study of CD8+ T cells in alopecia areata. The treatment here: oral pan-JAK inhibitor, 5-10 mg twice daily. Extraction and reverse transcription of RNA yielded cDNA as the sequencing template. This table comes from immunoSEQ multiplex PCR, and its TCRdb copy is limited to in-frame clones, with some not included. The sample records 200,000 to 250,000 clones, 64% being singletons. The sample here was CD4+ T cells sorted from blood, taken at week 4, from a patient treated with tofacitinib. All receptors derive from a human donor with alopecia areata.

The CDR3 protein is CAWREIGARNTEAFF. The DNA for the CDR3 is TGTGCCTGGAGGGAGATAGGGGCCAGGAACACTGAAGCTTTCTTT. The V and J genes are TRBV30 and TRBJ1-1; D possibly corresponds to TRBD1 (5 bases). V lost 3 bases, J lost 1 base, and 15 bases lay in between. CDR1 GTSNPN and CDR2 SVGIG come from the germline V gene (reference sequence). The CDR3 runs to 15 residues. The complete variable domain, with remaining parts taken from reference TRBV30 and TRBJ1-1, reads SQTIHQWPATLVQPVGSPLSLECTVEGTSNPNLYWYRQAAGRGLQLLFYSVGIGQISSEVPQNLSASRPQDRQFILSSKKLLLSDSGFYLCAWREIGARNTEAFFGQGTRLTVV.

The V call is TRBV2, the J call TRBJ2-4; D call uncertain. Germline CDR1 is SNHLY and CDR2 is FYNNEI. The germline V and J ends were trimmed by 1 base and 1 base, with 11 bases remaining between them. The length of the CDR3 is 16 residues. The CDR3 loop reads CASSEGALGAKNIQYF. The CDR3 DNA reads TGTGCCAGCAGTGAAGGGGCCCTGGGGGCCAAAAACATTCAGTACTTC. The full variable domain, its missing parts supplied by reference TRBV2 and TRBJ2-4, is EPEVTQTPSHQVTQMGQEVILRCVPISNHLYFYWYRQILGQKVEFLVSFYNNEISEKSEIFDDQFSVERPDGSNFTLKIRSTKLEDSAMYFCASSEGALGAKNIQYFGAGTRLSVL.